This TCR beta chain was recovered during a study of blood T cells in healthy people across ages. General study findings and limits: Higher diversity and more naive CD4+ cells were features of long-lived donors, compared to aged donors.

V gave up 5 bases and J gave up 6 bases; unmatched junction bases: 12. The germline V gene encodes CDR1 SEHNR and CDR2 FQNEAQ (reference sequence). The CDR3 runs 16 residues. With regard to this clonotype: What it binds is unknown.

A second PCR, run for roughly 7 to 12 cycles, used a sample-barcoded 5' primer plus a J-beta primer mix. A 12-random-nucleotide template-switch adaptor tagged each cDNA molecule. TCRdb independently ran MiXCR on the 5' RACE reads; one entry per CDR3 protein. Counted here are 920,000 or so distinct CDR3 sequences, over 35% occurring once; the ten biggest clones make up 18%. Sequenced sample: blood. The J gene is TRBJ2-3, the V gene TRBV7-9, with TRBD1 identical over 9 bases. The sequence derives from a woman aged 55-69 years in good health. The CDR3 is CASSASQGAWVDTQYF. Here the CDR3 DNA reads TGTGCCAGCAGCGCCTCACAGGGGGCCTGGGTGGATACGCAGTATTTT.